The next 12 T cell receptor beta chains were all read from a single sample in a study of blood T cells in healthy people across ages. A second about 6 to 12 cycle PCR used barcoded and J-beta primers. Via MiXCR, TCRdb re-called the 5' RACE reads, giving one row per CDR3 protein. The sample has some 1,000,000 distinct CDR3 sequences, approximately 26% seen once. The data were also submitted as part of a second study, on T cells of mothers and their children.

Sequencing was performed on blood. Receptor source: a girl aged 2 to 10 in good health.

Here the CDR3 reads CSARDSGTGGYEQYF. In nucleotides, the CDR3 is TGCAGTGCTAGAGATTCCGGGACAGGGGGGTACGAGCAGTACTTC. V is TRBV20-1 and J is TRBJ2-5, with 11 nucleotides matching TRBD1. The end of the DNA is better explained by TRBJ2-7, so the J call may be wrong. The CDR3 is 15 amino acids. CDR1 DFQATT and CDR2 SNEGSKA come from the germline V gene (reference sequence).

This clonotype is a singleton in its sample. The chain joins TRBV5-1 to TRBJ2-1; 8 bases map to TRBD2. This CDR3 comprises 18 residues. Looked up from germline, CDR1 is SGHRS and CDR2 is YFSETQ. Unmatched junction bases numbered 14, after V lost 0 bases and J lost 6 bases. DNA of the CDR3: TGCGCCAGCAGCTTGGAGGGACACCCAGCGGGAGCAGGCAATGAGCAGTTCTTC. Residues: CASSLEGHPAGAGNEQFF. Supplemented by reference TRBV5-1 and TRBJ2-1, the full variable domain reads KAGVTQTPRYLIKTRGQQVTLSCSPISGHRSVSWYQQTPGQGLQFLFEYFSETQRNKGNFPGRFSGRQFSNSRSEMNVSTLELGDSALYLCASSLEGHPAGAGNEQFFGPGTRLTVL.

This clonotype was counted at least ten times. CDR3 residues: CASSPGTGNTIYF. CDR3 nucleotides: TGTGCCAGCAGCCCTGGGACGGGAAACACCATATATTTT. The chain couples TRBV7-3 to TRBJ1-3; D is possibly TRBD1 (5 bases). Germline CDR1 and CDR2: SGHTA and FQGTGA. The CDR3 is 13 amino acids. Trimming stripped 5 bases from V and 4 bases from J, with 9 bases between.

This clonotype was seen a few times. The chain has TRBV3-1 and TRBJ1-2, with a possible D match to TRBD1 (6 bases). This CDR3 has 14 amino acids. Per the germline V gene, CDR1 is LGHDT and CDR2 is YNNKEL (reference sequence). Trimming pared 0 bases from V and 7 bases from J, leaving 12 bases between. CDR3 in DNA: TGTGCCAGCAGCCAAGAAGGGGGGCGCGGTGGCTACACCTTC. Translated, it gives CASSQEGGRGGYTF.

This clonotype turned up a few times. The CDR3 sequence is CASSSQLWNEQFF. The CDR3 DNA reads as TGTGCCAGCAGCTCTCAGCTGTGGAATGAGCAGTTCTTC. The rearrangement uses TRBV7-2 and TRBJ2-1; D ambiguous. Trimming took 4 bases from V and 7 from J, leaving 11 bases between them. Per the germline V gene, CDR1 is SGHTA and CDR2 is FQGNSA. The CDR3 totals 13 residues.

This clonotype was observed a handful of times. This chain connects TRBV5-1 to TRBJ2-5; 7 nucleotides match TRBD1. The end of the DNA aligns better with TRBJ2-7, so the J call may be wrong. The CDR3 runs to 14 residues. The germline V gene has CDR1 SGHRS and CDR2 YFSETQ. DNA of the CDR3: TGCGCCAGCACCTCTACAGGGGCGTACTACGAGCAGTACTTC. It translates to CASTSTGAYYEQYF.

This clonotype appeared a few times. The V gene is TRBV4-3, the J gene TRBJ2-5; D possibly matches TRBD1 or TRBD2 (5 bases each). With 1 base removed from V and 5 bases from J, the gap between germline ends came to 17 bases. In germline, CDR1 is LGHNA, CDR2 YSLEER. The CDR3 contains 16 residues. DNA for the CDR3: TGCGCCAGCAGCCAAGGTAGGGGAGCAGGAACGGAGACCCAGTACTTC. Amino acid sequence: CASSQGRGAGTETQYF.

There are a few counts of this clonotype. The CDR3 protein is CASSRGGQGQPQHF. CDR3 DNA: TGTGCCAGCAGCAGGGGGGGGCAGGGACAGCCCCAGCATTTT. The J gene is TRBJ1-5, the V gene TRBV7-2; the D gene is possibly TRBD1 (6 bases). CDR1 SGHTA and CDR2 FQGNSA come from the germline V gene. The CDR3 spans 14 residues. Trimming took 5 bases from V and 7 from J, leaving 15 bases between them.

DNA for the CDR3: TGCAGTCCTTCTTCATCCGCGACATACTACAATGAGCAGTTCTTC. Encoded protein: CSPSSSATYYNEQFF. The chain combines TRBV20-1 with TRBJ2-1; D remains unclear. Germline lookup yields CDR1 DFQATT and CDR2 SNEGSKA (reference sequence). CDR3 length equals 15 residues. V was trimmed by 8 bases and J by 3 bases, leaving 20 bases between them.

This clonotype was counted a few times. The V gene is TRBV7-2, the J gene TRBJ2-3, with a tentative D call TRBD1 (6 bases). The last part of the DNA fits TRBJ1-5 better; the J call may be wrong. From germline, CDR1 is SGHTA and CDR2 FQGNSA. The CDR3 contains 14 residues. Here the CDR3 reads CASNSGRRTDTQHF. Written as DNA, the CDR3 is TGTGCCAGCAATAGCGGGAGAAGGACAGATACGCAGCATTTT.

This clonotype was detected ten times or more. This sequence joins TRBV7-9 and TRBJ2-1; D is perhaps TRBD2 (6 bases). The CDR3 is made up of 14 amino acids. V was pared by 2 bases and J by 2 bases, with 7 bases between. Germline CDR1 SEHNR, CDR2 FQNEAQ (reference sequence). The CDR3 DNA follows: TGTGCCAGCAGCTTAACTAGCCCCTACAATGAGCAGTTCTTC. It is translated as CASSLTSPYNEQFF.

This chain uses TRBV4-2 with TRBJ2-1; 8 bases match TRBD2. The V and J ends lost 3 bases and 2 bases, in that order; junction bases with no gene match: 3. The CDR3 runs to 15 residues. Germline V gives CDR1 LGHNA, CDR2 YNFKEQ. This CDR3 reads CASSHAGGTYNEQFF. DNA of the CDR3: TGTGCCAGCAGCCACGCGGGGGGTACCTACAATGAGCAGTTCTTC.